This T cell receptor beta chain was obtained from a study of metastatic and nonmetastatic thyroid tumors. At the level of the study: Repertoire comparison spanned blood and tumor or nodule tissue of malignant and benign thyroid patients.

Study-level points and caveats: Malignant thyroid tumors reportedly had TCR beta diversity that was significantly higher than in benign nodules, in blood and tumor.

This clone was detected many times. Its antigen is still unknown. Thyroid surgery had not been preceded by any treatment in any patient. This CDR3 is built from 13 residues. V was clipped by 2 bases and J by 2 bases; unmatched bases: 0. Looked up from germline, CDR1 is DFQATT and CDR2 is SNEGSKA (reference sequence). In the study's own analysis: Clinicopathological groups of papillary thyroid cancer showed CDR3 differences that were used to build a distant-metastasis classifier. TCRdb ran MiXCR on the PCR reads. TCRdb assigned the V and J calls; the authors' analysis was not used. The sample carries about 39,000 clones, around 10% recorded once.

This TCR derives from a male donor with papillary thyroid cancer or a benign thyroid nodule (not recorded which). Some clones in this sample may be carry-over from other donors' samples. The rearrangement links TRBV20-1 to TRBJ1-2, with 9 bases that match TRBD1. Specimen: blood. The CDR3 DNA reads TGCAGTGCTAGAACAGGGGGCAACTATGGCTACACCTTC. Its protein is CSARTGGNYGYTF.